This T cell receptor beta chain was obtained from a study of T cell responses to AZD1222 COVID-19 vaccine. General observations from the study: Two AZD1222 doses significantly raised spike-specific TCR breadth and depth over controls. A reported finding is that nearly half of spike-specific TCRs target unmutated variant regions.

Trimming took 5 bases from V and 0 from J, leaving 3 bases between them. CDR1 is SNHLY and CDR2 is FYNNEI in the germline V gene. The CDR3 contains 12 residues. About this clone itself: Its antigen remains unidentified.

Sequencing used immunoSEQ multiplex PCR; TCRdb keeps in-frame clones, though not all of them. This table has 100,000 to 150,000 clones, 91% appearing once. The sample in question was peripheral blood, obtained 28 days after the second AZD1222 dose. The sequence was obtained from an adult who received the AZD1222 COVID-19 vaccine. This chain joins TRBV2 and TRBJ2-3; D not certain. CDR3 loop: CASSPSTDTQYF. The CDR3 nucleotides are TGTGCCAGCAGTCCCAGCACAGATACGCAGTATTTT.